These 2 T cell receptor beta chains were all obtained from the same sample, sequenced in a study of control samples from healthy donors and cancer patients. Sequencing was performed with immunoSEQ multiplex PCR; in TCRdb, only in-frame clones are kept and a portion is missing. In the table there are 150,000 to 200,000 clones, roughly 89% of which are singletons. The sequenced material came from blood. Source of these receptors: a woman aged 50 to 60 in good health.

This chain connects TRBV27 to TRBJ1-1; D gene unclear. Looked up from germline, CDR1 is MNHEY and CDR2 is SMNVEV (reference sequence). V was pared by 3 bases and J by 7 bases, with 12 bases between. CDR3 size: 13 residues. In DNA, the CDR3 is TGTGCCAGCAGTTTCGGCCTGATGGGTGAAGCTTTCTTT. It codes for CASSFGLMGEAFF.

The V call is TRBV10-3, the J call TRBJ1-1; 7 nucleotides agree with TRBD1. V was pared by 2 bases and J by 2 bases, with 5 bases of the junction left unmatched. The CDR3 runs 15 residues. Germline V gene sequence: CDR1 ENHRY, CDR2 SYGVKD. The CDR3 loop is CAISEPGQKNTEAFF. CDR3 in DNA: TGTGCCATCAGTGAGCCGGGACAGAAAAACACTGAAGCTTTCTTT.